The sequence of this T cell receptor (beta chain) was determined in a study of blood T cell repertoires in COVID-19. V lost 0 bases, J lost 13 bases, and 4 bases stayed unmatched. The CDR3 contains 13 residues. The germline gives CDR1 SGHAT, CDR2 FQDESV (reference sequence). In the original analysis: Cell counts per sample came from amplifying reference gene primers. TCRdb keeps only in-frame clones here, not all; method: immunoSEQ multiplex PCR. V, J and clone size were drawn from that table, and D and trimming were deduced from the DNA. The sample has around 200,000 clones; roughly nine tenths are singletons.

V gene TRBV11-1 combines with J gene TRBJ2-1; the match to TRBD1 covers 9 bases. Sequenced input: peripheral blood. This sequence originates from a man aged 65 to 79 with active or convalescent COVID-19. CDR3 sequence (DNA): TGTGCCAGCAGCTTAGCACAGGGGGCGCGCCAGTTCTTC. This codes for CASSLAQGARQFF.